These 16 T cell receptor beta chains originate from one sample sequenced in a study of blood T cells in healthy people across ages. Using a J-beta primer mix together with a sample-barcoded 5' primer, a second PCR was run for roughly 7 to 11 cycles. TCRdb passed the 5' RACE reads through MiXCR, listing each CDR3 protein once. This table has fewer than 900,000 distinct CDR3 sequences, roughly two fifths appearing once. Source material: blood. The receptor set was obtained from a woman aged 55-75 years in good health.

For the CDR3, the DNA is TGTGCCGGCACTCTGAGGGGGACGAGGTCTGGCTACACCTTC. Translation: CAGTLRGTRSGYTF. V gene TRBV12-3 or TRBV12-4 combines with J gene TRBJ1-2; TRBD1 might be the D (6 bases). V dropped 11 bases and J dropped 7 bases, with 23 bases sitting between them. This CDR3 contains 14 residues.

The chain recombines TRBV7-3 with TRBJ1-1; 8 bases match TRBD1. J gave up 7 bases and V 5 bases, and 9 bases lay outside the gene matches. Germline V gene lookup returns CDR1 SGHTA and CDR2 FQGTGA. The CDR3 consists of 14 residues. CDR3 coding DNA: TGTGCCAGCAGCCTCGGACAGGGTTTTGGTGAAGCTTTCTTT. This gives the protein CASSLGQGFGEAFF.

V and J are TRBV6-5 and TRBJ1-6; TRBD1 might be the D (5 bases). There are 17 residues in the CDR3. Germline values: CDR1 MNHEY, CDR2 SVGAGI. V dropped 2 bases and J dropped 6 bases, with 17 bases sitting between them. The CDR3 nucleotides read TGTGCCAGCAGTTACAGTAGTGGGGCAGTAGCTAATTCACCCCTCCACTTT. Amino acids: CASSYSSGAVANSPLHF.

The genes are TRBV27 and TRBJ2-4; D is possibly TRBD1 (8 bases). The J call may be mistaken, given a closer DNA end match to TRBJ2-7. Germline CDR1 MNHEY, CDR2 SMNVEV (reference sequence). CDR3 size: 15 residues. The CDR3 DNA reads TGTGCCAGCAGTGTAGACAGGGGAGGGCTTTACGAGCAGTACTTC. Translating it yields CASSVDRGGLYEQYF.

The sample holds many counts of this clonotype. The CDR3 region is CSALAGSSYNEQFF. The DNA for the CDR3 is TGCAGCGCCCTAGCGGGGAGCTCCTACAATGAGCAGTTCTTC. The chain uses TRBV29-1 and TRBJ2-1, with 9 positions matching TRBD2. J gave up 0 bases and V 7 bases, and 4 bases lay outside the gene matches. Germline-derived CDR1 and CDR2 are SQVTM and ANQGSEA. The CDR3 is 14 amino acids.

In this sample, this clonotype turned up a few times. The chain combines TRBV3-1 with TRBJ2-7; D is undetermined. CDR3 size: 15 residues. The germline gives CDR1 LGHDT, CDR2 YNNKEL (reference sequence). V was clipped by 3 bases and J by 1 base, with 13 bases between them. CDR3 nucleotides: TGTGCCAGCAGCCATCGTGGACCGAGATCCTACGAGCAGTACTTC. It translates to CASSHRGPRSYEQYF.

In this sample, this clonotype turned up once. A much bigger clone sits one base away, suggesting this may be a read error. The rearrangement links TRBV28 to TRBJ2-5, with TRBD2 matching 7 bases. Germline CDR1 reads MDHEN; CDR2 reads SYDVKM. The CDR3 contains 14 residues. The CDR3 is CASSRGDLEETRYF. Here the CDR3 DNA reads TGTGCCAGCAGCCGGGGGGACTTGGAAGAGACCCGGTACTTC.

The chain links TRBV7-3 to TRBJ2-1; TRBD2 agrees at 10 bases. The CDR3 is made up of 15 amino acids. Germline trimming cut 4 bases from V and 7 bases from J; bases unmatched to any gene: 7. Germline values: CDR1 SGHTA, CDR2 FQGTGA. CDR3: CASSSWSSGGNEQFF. CDR3 DNA sequence: TGTGCCAGCAGCTCATGGTCTAGCGGGGGAAATGAGCAGTTCTTC.

This clonotype was seen more than once but under ten times. This sequence joins TRBV7-9 and TRBJ2-7; 7 bases align to TRBD2. The trim removed 2 bases at V and 5 bases at J, leaving 12 bases unmatched. CDR1 SEHNR and CDR2 FQNEAQ come from the germline V gene (reference sequence). CDR3 length: 16 residues. CDR3 in amino acids: CASSLSLAGVLDEQYF. Written as DNA, the CDR3 is TGTGCCAGCAGCTTATCCCTGGCGGGAGTACTGGACGAGCAGTACTTC.

This rearrangement joins TRBV7-8 to TRBJ2-5; 9 bases agree with TRBD2. The J call may be incorrect, as the DNA end agrees better with TRBJ2-7. The CDR3 has 15 amino acids. CDR1 SGHVS and CDR2 FQNEAQ come from the germline V gene. The CDR3 region has the DNA TGTGCCAGCAGCTTCGGGCGAGCGGGGGGCTACGAGCAGTACTTC. It codes for CASSFGRAGGYEQYF.

This chain connects TRBV10-2 to TRBJ2-5; possible D gene TRBD2, 6 bases. CDR1 and CDR2 (germline): WSHSY, SAAADI. The CDR3 sequence is 13 residues long. The V end lost 5 bases, the J end lost 5 bases, and 12 bases lay between the germline ends. DNA for the CDR3: TGCGCCAGCAGTTCCGCGGGGTTGGAGACCCAGTACTTC. Encoded protein: CASSSAGLETQYF.

The chain employs TRBV10-1 and TRBJ1-1; D is uncertain. This CDR3 has 10 amino acids. The V and J ends lost 11 bases and 3 bases respectively, with 7 bases between them. The germline gives CDR1 WNHNN, CDR2 SYGVQD (reference sequence). The CDR3 sequence is CASEDTEAFF. CDR3 DNA: TGCGCCTCCGAAGACACTGAAGCTTTCTTT.

CDR3 nucleotide sequence: TGTGCCAGCAGTTCCCCGGGGGCCATCTCCCCCAATGAGCAGTTCTTC. Amino acid sequence: CASSSPGAISPNEQFF. The chain has TRBV7-3 and TRBJ2-1; D may be TRBD1 or TRBD2 (6 bases each). Germline-derived CDR1 and CDR2 are SGHTA and FQGTGA. This CDR3 has 16 amino acids. The V gene lost 6 bases and the J gene lost 6 bases, with 21 bases spanning the gap.

Ten or more counts support this clonotype. The chain is built from TRBV10-3 and TRBJ2-1, with TRBD2 matching over 8 bases. Looked up from germline, CDR1 is ENHRY and CDR2 is SYGVKD. Losses at the gene ends were 6 bases for V and 6 bases for J; bases not matched to a gene: 13. There are 16 residues in the CDR3. Here the CDR3 DNA reads TGTGCCATCAGGCCCCCACAGCGGGGGCTCGGCAATGAGCAGTTCTTC. This gives the protein CAIRPPQRGLGNEQFF.

J is TRBJ2-5 and V is TRBV6-1; D may correspond to TRBD1 or TRBD2 (5 bases each). Trimming removed 4 bases at V and 5 bases at J, with 20 bases between. CDR1 is MNHNS and CDR2 is SASEGT in the germline V gene. The length of the CDR3 is 16 residues. Written as DNA, the CDR3 is TGTGCCAGCAGTGTTGGGGCCGGGGTCGTAGGTGAGACCCAGTACTTC. Residues: CASSVGAGVVGETQYF.

This clonotype was seen a handful of times. This chain links TRBV11-2 with TRBJ2-1; D could derive from TRBD1 or TRBD2 (5 bases each). The V end lost 3 bases, the J end lost 7 bases, and 16 bases lay between the germline ends. The length of the CDR3 is 15 residues. The germline gives CDR1 SGHAT, CDR2 FQNNGV. As DNA, the CDR3 is TGTGCCAGCAGCTTTTGGGCTGAGGGGACGAATGAGCAGTTCTTC. Translated, it gives CASSFWAEGTNEQFF.